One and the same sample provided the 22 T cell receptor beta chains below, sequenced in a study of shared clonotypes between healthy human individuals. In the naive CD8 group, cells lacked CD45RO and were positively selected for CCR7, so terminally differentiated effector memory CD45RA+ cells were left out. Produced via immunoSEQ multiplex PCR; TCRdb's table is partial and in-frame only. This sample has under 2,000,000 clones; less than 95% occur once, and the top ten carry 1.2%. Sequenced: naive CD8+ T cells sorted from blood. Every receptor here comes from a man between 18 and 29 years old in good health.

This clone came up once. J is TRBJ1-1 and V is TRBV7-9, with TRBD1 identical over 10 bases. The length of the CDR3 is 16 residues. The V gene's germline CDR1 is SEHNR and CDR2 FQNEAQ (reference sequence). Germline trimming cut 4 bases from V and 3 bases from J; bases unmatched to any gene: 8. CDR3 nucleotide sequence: TGTGCCAGCAGCTCAACAAGACAGGGGGCGGACACTGAAGCTTTCTTT. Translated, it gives CASSSTRQGADTEAFF.

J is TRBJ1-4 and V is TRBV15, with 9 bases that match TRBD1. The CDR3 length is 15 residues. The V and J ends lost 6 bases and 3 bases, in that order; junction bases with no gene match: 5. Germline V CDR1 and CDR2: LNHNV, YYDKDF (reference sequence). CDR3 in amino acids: CATRINRGPNEKLFF. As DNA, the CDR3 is TGTGCCACCAGAATTAACAGGGGGCCTAATGAAAAACTGTTTTTT.

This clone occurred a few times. CDR3: CASSSTSPREVLHF. Written as DNA, the CDR3 is TGTGCCAGCAGTTCAACCTCGCCCAGGGAAGTCCTCCACTTT. The chain combines TRBV6-6 with TRBJ1-6; possible D gene TRBD1, 5 bases. V lost 4 bases and J lost 15, with 19 bases in between. This CDR3 has 14 amino acids. The germline V gene has CDR1 MNHNY and CDR2 SVGAGI (reference sequence).

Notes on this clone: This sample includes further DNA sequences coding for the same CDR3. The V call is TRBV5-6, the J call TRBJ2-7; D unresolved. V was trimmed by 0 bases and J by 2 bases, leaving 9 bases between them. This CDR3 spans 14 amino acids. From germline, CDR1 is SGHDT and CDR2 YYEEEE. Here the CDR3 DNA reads TGTGCCAGCAGCTTGGCAGGAGACCCCTACGAGCAGTACTTC. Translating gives CASSLAGDPYEQYF.

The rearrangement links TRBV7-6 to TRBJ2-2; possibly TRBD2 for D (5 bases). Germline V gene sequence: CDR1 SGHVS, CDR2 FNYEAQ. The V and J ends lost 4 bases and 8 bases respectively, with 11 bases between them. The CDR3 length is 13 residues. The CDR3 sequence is CASSSLSGGELFF. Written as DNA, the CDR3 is TGTGCCAGCAGCTCCCTCTCGGGGGGGGAGCTGTTTTTT.

CDR3 region: CASSSPNGLAGTDTQYF. The CDR3 DNA sequence: TGTGCCAGCAGCTCACCAAACGGACTAGCGGGCACAGATACGCAGTATTTT. The rearrangement uses TRBV7-9 and TRBJ2-3; the match to TRBD2 covers 10 bases. Germline V gene data show CDR1 as SEHNR and CDR2 as FQNEAQ (reference sequence). This CDR3 spans 17 amino acids. The J segment lost 1 base and the V segment lost 4 bases, leaving 8 bases of the junction unmatched.

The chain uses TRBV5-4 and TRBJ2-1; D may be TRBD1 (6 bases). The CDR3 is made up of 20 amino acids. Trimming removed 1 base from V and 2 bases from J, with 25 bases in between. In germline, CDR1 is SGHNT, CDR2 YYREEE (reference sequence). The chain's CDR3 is CASSLRARTARQPPYNEQFF. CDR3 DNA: TGTGCCAGCAGCTTGAGGGCTAGGACAGCCCGGCAGCCTCCCTACAATGAGCAGTTCTTC.

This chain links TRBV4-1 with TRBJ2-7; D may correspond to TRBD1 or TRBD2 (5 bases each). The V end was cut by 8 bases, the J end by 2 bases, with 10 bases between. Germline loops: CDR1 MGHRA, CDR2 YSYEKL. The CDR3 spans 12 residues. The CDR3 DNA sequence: TGCGCCAGCGGGGGAGCACCCTACGAGCAGTACTTC. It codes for CASGGAPYEQYF.

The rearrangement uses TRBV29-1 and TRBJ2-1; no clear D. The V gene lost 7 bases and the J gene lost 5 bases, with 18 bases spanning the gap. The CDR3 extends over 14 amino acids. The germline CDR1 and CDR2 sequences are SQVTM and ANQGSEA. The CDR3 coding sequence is TGCAGCGCCATACACCCCCTCTTCAACAATGAGCAGTTCTTC. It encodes CSAIHPLFNNEQFF.

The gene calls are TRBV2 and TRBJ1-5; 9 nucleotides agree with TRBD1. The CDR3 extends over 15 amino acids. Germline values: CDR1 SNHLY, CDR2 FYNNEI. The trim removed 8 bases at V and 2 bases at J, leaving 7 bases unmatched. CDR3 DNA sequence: TGTGCCAGCTTGGGACAGGGTGAGGGCAATCAGCCCCAGCATTTT. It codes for CASLGQGEGNQPQHF.

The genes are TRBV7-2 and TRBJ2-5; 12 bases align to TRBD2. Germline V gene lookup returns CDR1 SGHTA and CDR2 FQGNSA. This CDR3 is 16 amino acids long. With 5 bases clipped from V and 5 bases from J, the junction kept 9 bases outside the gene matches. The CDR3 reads CASSLLAGGPSETQYF. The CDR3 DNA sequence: TGTGCCAGCAGCCTGCTAGCGGGAGGGCCCTCGGAGACCCAGTACTTC.

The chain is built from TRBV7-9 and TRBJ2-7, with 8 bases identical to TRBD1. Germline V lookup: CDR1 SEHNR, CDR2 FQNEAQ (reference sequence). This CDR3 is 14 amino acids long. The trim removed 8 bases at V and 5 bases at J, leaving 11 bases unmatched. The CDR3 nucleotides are TGTGCCAGCGGCCGCGGACAGGGTGTGGACGAGCAGTACTTC. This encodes CASGRGQGVDEQYF. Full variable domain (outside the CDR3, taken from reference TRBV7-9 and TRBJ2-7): DTGVSQNPRHKITKRGQNVTFRCDPISEHNRLYWYRQTLGQGPEFLTYFQNEAQLEKSRLLSDRFSAERPKGSFSTLEIQRTEQGDSAMYLCASGRGQGVDEQYFGPGTRLTVT.

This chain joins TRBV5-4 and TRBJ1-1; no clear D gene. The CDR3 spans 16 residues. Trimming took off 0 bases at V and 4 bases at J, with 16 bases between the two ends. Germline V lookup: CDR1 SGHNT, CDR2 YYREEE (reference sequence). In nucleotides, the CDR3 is TGTGCCAGCAGCTTGGATTTTGGGGAGTTTGCCACTGAAGCTTTCTTT. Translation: CASSLDFGEFATEAFF.

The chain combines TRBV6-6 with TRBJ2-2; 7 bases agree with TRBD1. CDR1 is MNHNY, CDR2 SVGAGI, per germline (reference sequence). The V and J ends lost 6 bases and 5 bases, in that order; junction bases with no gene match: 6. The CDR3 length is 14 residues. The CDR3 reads CASRKQGRTGELFF. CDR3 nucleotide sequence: TGTGCCAGCAGAAAACAGGGGCGGACCGGGGAGCTGTTTTTT.

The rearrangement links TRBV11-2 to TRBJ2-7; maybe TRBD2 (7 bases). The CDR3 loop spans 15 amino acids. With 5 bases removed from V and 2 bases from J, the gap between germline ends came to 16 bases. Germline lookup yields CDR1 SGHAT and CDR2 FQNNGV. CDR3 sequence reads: CASSAEGGTTYEQYF. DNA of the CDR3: TGTGCCAGCAGCGCGGAGGGGGGGACCACCTACGAGCAGTACTTC.

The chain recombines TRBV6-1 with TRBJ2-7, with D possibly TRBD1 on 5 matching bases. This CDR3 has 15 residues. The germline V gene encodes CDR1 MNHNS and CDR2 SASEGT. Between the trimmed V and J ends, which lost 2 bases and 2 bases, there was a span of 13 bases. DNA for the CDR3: TGTGCCAGCAGTGAACACCGCCAGGGCACCTACGAGCAGTACTTC. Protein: CASSEHRQGTYEQYF.

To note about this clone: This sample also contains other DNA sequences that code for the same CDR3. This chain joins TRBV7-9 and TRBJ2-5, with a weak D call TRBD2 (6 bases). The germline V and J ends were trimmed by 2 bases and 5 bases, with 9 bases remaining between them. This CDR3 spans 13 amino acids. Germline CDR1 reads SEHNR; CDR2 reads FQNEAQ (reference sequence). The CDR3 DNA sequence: TGTGCCAGCAGCTTAACCAGCGGGGAGACCCAGTACTTC. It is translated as CASSLTSGETQYF. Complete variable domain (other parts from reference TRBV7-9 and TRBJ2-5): DTGVSQNPRHKITKRGQNVTFRCDPISEHNRLYWYRQTLGQGPEFLTYFQNEAQLEKSRLLSDRFSAERPKGSFSTLEIQRTEQGDSAMYLCASSLTSGETQYFGPGTRLLVL.

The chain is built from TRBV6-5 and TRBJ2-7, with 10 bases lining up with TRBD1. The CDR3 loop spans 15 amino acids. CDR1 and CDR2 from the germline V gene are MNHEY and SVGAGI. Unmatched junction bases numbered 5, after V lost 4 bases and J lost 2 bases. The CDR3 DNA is TGTGCCAGCAGTTTGACCGGGACAGGGGCCTACGAGCAGTACTTC. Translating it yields CASSLTGTGAYEQYF.

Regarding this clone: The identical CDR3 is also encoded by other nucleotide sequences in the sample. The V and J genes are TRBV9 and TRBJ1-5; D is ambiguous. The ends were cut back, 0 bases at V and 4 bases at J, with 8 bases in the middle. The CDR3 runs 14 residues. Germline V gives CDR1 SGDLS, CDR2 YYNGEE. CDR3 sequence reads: CASSVGTSNQPQHF. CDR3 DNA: TGTGCCAGCAGCGTAGGAACCAGTAATCAGCCCCAGCATTTT.

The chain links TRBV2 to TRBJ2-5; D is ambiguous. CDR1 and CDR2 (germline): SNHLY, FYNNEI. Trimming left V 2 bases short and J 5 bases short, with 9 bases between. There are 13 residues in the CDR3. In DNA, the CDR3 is TGTGCCAGCAGTGAATCGGAACTGGAGACCCAGTACTTC. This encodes CASSESELETQYF.

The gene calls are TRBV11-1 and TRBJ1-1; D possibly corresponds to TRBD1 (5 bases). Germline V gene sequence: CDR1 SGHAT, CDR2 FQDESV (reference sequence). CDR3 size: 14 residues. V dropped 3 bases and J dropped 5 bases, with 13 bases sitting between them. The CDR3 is CASSLAEGRTEAFF. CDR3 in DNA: TGTGCCAGCAGCTTGGCTGAGGGGCGGACTGAAGCTTTCTTT. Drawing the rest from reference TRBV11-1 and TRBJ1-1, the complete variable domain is EAEVAQSPRYKITEKSQAVAFWCDPISGHATLYWYRQILGQGPELLVQFQDESVVDDSQLPKDRFSAERLKGVDSTLKIQPAELGDSAMYLCASSLAEGRTEAFFGQGTRLTVV.

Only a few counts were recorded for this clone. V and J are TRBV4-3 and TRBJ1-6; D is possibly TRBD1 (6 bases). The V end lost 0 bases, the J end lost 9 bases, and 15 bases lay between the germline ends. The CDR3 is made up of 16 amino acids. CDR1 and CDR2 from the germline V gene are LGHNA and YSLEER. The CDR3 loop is CASSQDLGAYGSPLHF. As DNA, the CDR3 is TGCGCCAGCAGCCAAGATCTGGGGGCTTACGGTTCACCCCTCCACTTT.